This T cell receptor (beta chain) is from a study of blood T cell repertoires in COVID-19. Sequenced by immunoSEQ multiplex PCR; TCRdb stores in-frame clones only, minus some. The repertoire holds about 150,000 clones, with around 86% as singletons. This clone came up a few times. Trimming left V 6 bases short and J 1 base short, with 12 bases between. Germline V gives CDR1 SGHNT, CDR2 YENEEA. The CDR3 runs 14 residues. This chain uses TRBV11-3 with TRBJ1-1; the D is unclear. This TCR derives from a man in his sixties with COVID-19, enrolled during active disease. The sequencing input was peripheral blood. The CDR3, as DNA: TGTGCCAGCAGACCCCCGGTCCGGAACACTGAAGCTTTCTTT. It translates to CASRPPVRNTEAFF.